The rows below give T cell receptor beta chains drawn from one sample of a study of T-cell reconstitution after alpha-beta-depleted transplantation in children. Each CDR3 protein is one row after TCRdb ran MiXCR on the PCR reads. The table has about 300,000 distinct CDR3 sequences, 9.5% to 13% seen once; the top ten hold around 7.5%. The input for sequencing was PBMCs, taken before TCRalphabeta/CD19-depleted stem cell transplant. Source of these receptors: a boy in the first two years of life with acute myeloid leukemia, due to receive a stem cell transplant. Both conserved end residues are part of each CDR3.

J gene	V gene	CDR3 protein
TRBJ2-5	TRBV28	CASSLGQLPQETQYF
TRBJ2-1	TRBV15	CATSRVGAGRSYNEQFF
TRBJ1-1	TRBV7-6	CASSLAALISMNTEAFF
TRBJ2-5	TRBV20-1	CSARVPWGPDSQETQYF
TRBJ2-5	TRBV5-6	CASSLDSLAGGRQETQYF
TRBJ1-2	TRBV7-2	CASSRDSLYGYTF
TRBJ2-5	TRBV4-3	CASSQGRGGEETQYF
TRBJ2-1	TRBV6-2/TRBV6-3	CASSYSGRSSYNEQFF
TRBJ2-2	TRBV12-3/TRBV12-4	CASSPGDPTNTGELFF
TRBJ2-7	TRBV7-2	CASSTRQSYEQYF
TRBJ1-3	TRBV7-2	CASSLATGGGNTIYF
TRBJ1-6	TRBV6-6	CASTDYNSPLHF
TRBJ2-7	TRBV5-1	CASSYPGTGYEQYF
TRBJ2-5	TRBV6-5	CASSYSGVQSQETQYF
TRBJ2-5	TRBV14	CASSQEAGAVETQYF
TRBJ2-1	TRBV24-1	CATSDRVGASYNEQFF
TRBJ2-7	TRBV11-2	CASSAGTTYEQYF
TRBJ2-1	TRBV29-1	CSALVSANEQFF
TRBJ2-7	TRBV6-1	CASRWTGAGDEQYF
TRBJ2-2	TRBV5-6	CASTPWIGQVKTGELFF
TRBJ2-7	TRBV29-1	CSVSNSYEQYF
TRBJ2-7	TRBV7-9	CASSYRDLSYEQYF
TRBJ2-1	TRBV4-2	CASSQSLISYNEQFF
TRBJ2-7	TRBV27	CASSWVALDHEQYF
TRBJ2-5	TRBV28	CASSFYSQETQYF
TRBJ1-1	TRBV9	CASSGGGEMNTEAFF
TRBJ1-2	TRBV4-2	CASSQDRNRGNYGYTF
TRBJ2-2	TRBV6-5	CASSYSRLAGNTGELFF
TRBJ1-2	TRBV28	CASSVRGFGGYTF
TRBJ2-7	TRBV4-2	CASSQLHRDGAYEQYF
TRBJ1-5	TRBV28	CASSPRGGTWNQPQHF
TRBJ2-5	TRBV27	CASSPQVGRGQETQYF
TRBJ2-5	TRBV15	CATSRGKGLAGGREETQYF
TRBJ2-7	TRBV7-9	CASSLGAGLSYEQYF
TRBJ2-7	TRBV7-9	CASSPWTSGNYEQYF
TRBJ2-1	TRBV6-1	CASAEFGRAAQDEQFF
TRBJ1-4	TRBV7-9	CASSLAKGATNGKLFF
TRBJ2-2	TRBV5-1	CASSPPGLAGPTGELFF
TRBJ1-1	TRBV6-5	CASSYDRDNTEAFF
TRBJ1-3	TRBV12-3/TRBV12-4	CASSLLRADRVGNTIYF
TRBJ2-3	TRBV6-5	CASSYFGGGGTDTQYF
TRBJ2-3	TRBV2	CASVLAGGRDTQYF
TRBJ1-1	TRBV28	CATLRDRRTEAFF
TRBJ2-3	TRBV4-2	CASSQDRPPSTDTQYF
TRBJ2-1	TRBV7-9	CASTWRADEQFF
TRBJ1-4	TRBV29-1	CSVKGRANEKLFF
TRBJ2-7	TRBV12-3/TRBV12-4	CASSSGGQYEQYF
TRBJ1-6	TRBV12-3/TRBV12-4	CASSFLGSFNSPLHF
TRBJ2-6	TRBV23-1	CASSQTDESGANVLTF
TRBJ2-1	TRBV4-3	CASSPAPSYNEQFF
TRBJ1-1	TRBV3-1	CASSQSGVTTEAFF